Listed below are T cell receptor beta chains from one sample, sequenced in a study of blood T cell repertoires in COVID-19. Clones were read by immunoSEQ multiplex PCR, and TCRdb kept only the in-frame ones, dropping some. This sample has tens of thousands of clones, with 89% found just once. Sequencing input: peripheral blood. Receptor source: a man aged 65 to 79 with active or convalescent COVID-19. Both conserved end residues are trimmed from each CDR3. Clone sizes are given selectively: once, few, many, or a class where the clone is expanded.

>NA|TRBV7-9|TRBJ1-5
ASTLGGGPQH
>NA|TRBV19|TRBJ1-5
ASSTLWTGGNQPQH
>NA|TRBV7-7|TRBJ2-1
ASSSDRGNEQF
>NA|TRBV28|TRBJ1-5
ASSRDRGSYRQPQH
>NA|TRBV19|TRBJ1-1
ASSIFLEKNTEAF
>NA|TRBV6-9|TRBJ2-2
ASSYPGTGELF
>NA|TRBV5-1|TRBJ1-4
ASSLTAGSNEKLF
>few|TRBV7-9|TRBJ1-3
ASSRAGGGNTIY
>NA|TRBV5-1|TRBJ1-5
ASSLEAGNQPQH
>NA|TRBV27|TRBJ1-1
ASSFNSLSNTEAF
>once|TRBV7-2|TRBJ2-1
ASSLLQRGGHEQF
>NA|TRBV9|TRBJ1-2
ASSVGTGNYGYT
>NA|TRBV11-2|TRBJ1-6
ASSLTAVSPLH
>NA|TRBV27|TRBJ2-6
ASSFVEGYGANVLT
>NA|TRBV6-2/TRBV6-3|TRBJ2-1
ASSYALSSYNEQF
>NA|TRBV28|TRBJ2-5
ASIGTSGRKTQY
>NA|TRBV28|TRBJ1-3
ASRRTGDGNTIY
>NA|TRBV11-1|TRBJ1-1
ASSFTGVRTEAF
>few|TRBV5-4|TRBJ2-1
ASSYPLAPLGNEQF
>NA|TRBV5-8|TRBJ1-5
ASSFGRGRSGQPQH
>NA|TRBV19|TRBJ2-3
ASKKNRGSTDTQY
>NA|TRBV9|TRBJ2-1
ASSVAGETEQF
>NA|TRBV5-1|TRBJ2-3
ASRGPGTGGYSTDTQY
>once|TRBV30|TRBJ1-2
AWSVPFTSGYT
>NA|TRBV15|TRBJ2-2
ATSRARQRGPPNTGELF
>NA|TRBV4-3|TRBJ1-2
ASSHSQGSGGYT
>NA|TRBV28|TRBJ1-5
ASSLTGQGGQPQH
>NA|TRBV18|TRBJ1-1
ASSPGLTFSAGFEAF
>NA|TRBV27|TRBJ1-4
ASSFGQGAFATNEKLF
>once|TRBV4-2|TRBJ1-2
ASSVTGDWDGYT
>NA|TRBV15|TRBJ2-5
ATSRELPSQETQY
>NA|TRBV11-2|TRBJ2-7
ASSQAGLSGEQY
>once|TRBV5-8|TRBJ2-3
ASSSGLTSTDTQY
>NA|TRBV2|TRBJ2-7
ASSATGYEQY
>NA|TRBV7-9|TRBJ2-7
ASSPTGVEQY
>NA|TRBV4-2|TRBJ2-1
ASSQDRNGGAVDEQF
>NA|TRBV19|TRBJ2-7
ASGPGLSSSYEQY
>NA|TRBV30|TRBJ1-1
AWSRGKTEAF
>NA|TRBV9|TRBJ2-3
ASSVGPSTDTQY
>NA|TRBV9|TRBJ2-1
ASSPRTSGGREQF
>NA|TRBV5-4|TRBJ2-1
ASRFTAGTGYHNEQF
>NA|TRBV27|TRBJ1-1
ASSTMDREKAF
>NA|TRBV5-1|TRBJ1-5
ASRKQADSNQPQH
>NA|TRBV29-1|TRBJ2-7
SVEDRRGGSSYEQY
>NA|TRBV12-3/TRBV12-4|TRBJ2-5
ASSPPGQETQY
>NA|TRBV30|TRBJ1-4
AWSGGAGRPNEKLF
>NA|TRBV30|TRBJ2-5
AWSFKETQY